This T cell receptor (beta chain) was observed in a study of blood T cell repertoires in COVID-19. At the level of the study: T cells, B-cell-depleted T cells, or PBMCs provided the cDNA or gDNA that served as material.

Germline V CDR1 and CDR2: SQVTM, ANQGSEA. The V and J ends lost 7 bases and 6 bases respectively, with 11 bases between them. The CDR3 is 11 amino acids. Original processing notes: For nucleated cells, counts were estimated from reference gene primer amplification. Generated by immunoSEQ multiplex PCR, the TCRdb table keeps only in-frame clones and is missing some. V, J and clone size derive from that table, while D and trimming were established from the DNA sequence. Found here are some 140,000 clones, around 76% of them singletons; the top ten hold 10% to 15%. V gene TRBV29-1 combines with J gene TRBJ2-3, with a possible D match to TRBD1 (5 bases). The origin of this receptor is a man at least 80 years old with acute or convalescent COVID-19. The source material was peripheral blood. CDR3 coding DNA: TGCAGCGCCCAAAAGGGGGATACGCAGTATTTT. It encodes CSAQKGDTQYF.